Listed below are T cell receptor beta chains from one sample, sequenced in a study of OX40 agonist ivuxolimab in advanced cancers. Generated by immunoSEQ multiplex PCR, the TCRdb table keeps only in-frame clones and is missing some. The table has 37,000 or so clones, about 90% seen once. The source material was CD4+ or CD8+ T cells sorted from blood, sampled in a trial of the OX40 agonist ivuxolimab. The source of these receptors is an adult with an advanced solid tumor such as melanoma, head and neck, liver or kidney cancer. The conserved cysteine and the conserved F or W are not part of the CDR3 here.

V gene	CDR3 protein
TRBV30	AWSPGLYEQY
TRBV19	ASSIAVTHYEQY
TRBV5-8	ASSIQGFSLSGELF
TRBV6-1	ASSEVAGGSYNEQF
TRBV9	ASSAGTGLSTDTQY
TRBV19	ASSIRGAAREAF
TRBV9	ASSAGTSGGGDTQY
TRBV4-1	ASSQAPGGEQF
TRBV4-2	ASSHYGQGWEQY
TRBV6-5	ASTPLGYTEAF
TRBV11-3	ASSFSGGQYNEQF
TRBV9	ASSALIREDEKLF
TRBV7-9	ASSSRQSQETQY
TRBV25-1	ASRGHPTNEKLF
TRBV7-2	ASSDSGGSYEQY
TRBV2	ASSVAGEYEKLF
TRBV27	ASSPYTGSGANVLT
TRBV27	ASSPGTGNGYT
TRBV19	ASSMGFSPGTEAF
TRBV11-2	ASSSGQPYGYT
TRBV2	ASSDPQQGRTPQEIQY
TRBV4-2	ASSPLGGDGYT
TRBV5-1	ASSPGRDRLNTEAF
TRBV30	AWRGAQENYGYT
TRBV11-2	ASSLESRAEQY
TRBV5-1	ASSLGTGSNTEAF
TRBV4-3	ASSQVLGGGDDEQF
TRBV19	ASSITGSSSGNTIY
TRBV10-3	AIAPGRGDHESSYNEQF
TRBV13	ASSQALGRSAYGYT
TRBV19	ASRHKSTGGEQY
TRBV5-1	ASSAGTGSKGYT
TRBV9	ASSTPRDRGNTGELF
TRBV19	ASSISDEQY
TRBV7-3	ASSSLGDTDTQY
TRBV5-6	ASSPTGDGEKLF
TRBV5-6	ASTLEWRGDGELF